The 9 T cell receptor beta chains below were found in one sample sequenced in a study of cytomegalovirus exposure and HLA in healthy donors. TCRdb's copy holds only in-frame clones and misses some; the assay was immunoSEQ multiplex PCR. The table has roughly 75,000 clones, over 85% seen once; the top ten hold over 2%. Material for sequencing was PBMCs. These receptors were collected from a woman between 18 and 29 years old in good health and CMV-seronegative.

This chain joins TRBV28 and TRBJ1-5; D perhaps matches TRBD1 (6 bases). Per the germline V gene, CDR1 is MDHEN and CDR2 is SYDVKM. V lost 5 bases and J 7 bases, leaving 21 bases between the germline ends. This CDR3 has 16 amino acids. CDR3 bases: TGTGCCAGCAGTCCAACCCCTAATACAGGGTCACAGCCCCAGCATTTT. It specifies CASSPTPNTGSQPQHF.

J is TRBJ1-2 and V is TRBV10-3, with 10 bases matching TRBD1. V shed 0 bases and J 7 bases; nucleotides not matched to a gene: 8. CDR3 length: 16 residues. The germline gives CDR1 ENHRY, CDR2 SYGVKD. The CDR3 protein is CAISESRQGASAGYTF. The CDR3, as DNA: TGTGCCATCAGTGAGTCGAGACAGGGGGCGTCCGCTGGCTACACCTTC.

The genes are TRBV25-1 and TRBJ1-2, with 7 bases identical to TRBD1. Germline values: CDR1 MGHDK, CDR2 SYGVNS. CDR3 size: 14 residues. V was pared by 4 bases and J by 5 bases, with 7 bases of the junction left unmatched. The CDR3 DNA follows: TGTGCCAGCAGTGGGGCGGGACAGCTTTATGGCTACACCTTC. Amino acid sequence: CASSGAGQLYGYTF.

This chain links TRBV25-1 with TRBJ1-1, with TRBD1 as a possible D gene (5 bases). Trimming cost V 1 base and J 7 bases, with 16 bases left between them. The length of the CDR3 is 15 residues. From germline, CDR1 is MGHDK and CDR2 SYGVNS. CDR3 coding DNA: TGTGCCAGCAGTGAATTTGGGGGGGTTTATGGTGAAGCTTTCTTT. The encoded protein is CASSEFGGVYGEAFF.

The DNA of the CDR3 is TGTGCCAGCAGTGAATCCAGGGGCAAAGCTTTCTTT. Protein product: CASSESRGKAFF. The chain uses TRBV6-1 and TRBJ1-1, with D tentatively TRBD1 (6 bases). This CDR3 comprises 12 residues. Germline values: CDR1 MNHNS, CDR2 SASEGT. Trimming took 2 bases from V and 9 from J, leaving 10 bases between them.

CDR3 nucleotide sequence: TGTGCCAGCAGTTTATCAGGACTAAACACTGAAGCTTTCTTT. The encoded protein is CASSLSGLNTEAFF. V and J are TRBV27 and TRBJ1-1; D gene uncertain. Germline loops: CDR1 MNHEY, CDR2 SMNVEV (reference sequence). The CDR3 contains 14 residues. The V and J ends lost 0 bases and 2 bases respectively, with 7 bases between them.

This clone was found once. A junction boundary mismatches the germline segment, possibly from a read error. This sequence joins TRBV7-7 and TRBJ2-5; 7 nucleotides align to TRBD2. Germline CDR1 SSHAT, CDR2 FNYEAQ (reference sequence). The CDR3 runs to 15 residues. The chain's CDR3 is CASSSGEGRRETQYF. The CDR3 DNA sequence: TGTGCTAGCAGCTCCGGGGAGGGTCGGAGGGAGACCCAGTACTTC.

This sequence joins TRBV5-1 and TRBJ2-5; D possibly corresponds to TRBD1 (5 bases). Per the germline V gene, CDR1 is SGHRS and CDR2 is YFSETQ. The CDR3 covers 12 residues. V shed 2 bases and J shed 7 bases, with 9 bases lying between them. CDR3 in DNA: TGCGCCAGCAGCTTCTTGGGGCCGACCCAGTACTTC. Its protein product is CASSFLGPTQYF.

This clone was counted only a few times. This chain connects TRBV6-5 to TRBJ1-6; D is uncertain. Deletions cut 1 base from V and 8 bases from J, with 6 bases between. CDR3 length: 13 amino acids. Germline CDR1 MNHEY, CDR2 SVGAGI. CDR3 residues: CASSYWRDSPLHF. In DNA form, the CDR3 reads TGTGCCAGCAGTTACTGGAGAGATTCACCCCTCCACTTT.